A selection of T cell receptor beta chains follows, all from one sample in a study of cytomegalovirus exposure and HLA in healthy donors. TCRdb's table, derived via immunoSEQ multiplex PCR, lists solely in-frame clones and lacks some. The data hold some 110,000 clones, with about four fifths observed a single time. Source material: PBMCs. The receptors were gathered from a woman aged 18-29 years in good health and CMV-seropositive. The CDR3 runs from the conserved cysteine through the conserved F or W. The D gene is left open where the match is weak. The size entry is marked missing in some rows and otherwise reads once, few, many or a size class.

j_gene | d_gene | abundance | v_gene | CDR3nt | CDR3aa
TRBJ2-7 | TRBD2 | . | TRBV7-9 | TGTGCCAGCAGCCGGACCGGGACTAGCGGGAGCTGGCCCGAGCAGTACTTC | CASSRTGTSGSWPEQYF
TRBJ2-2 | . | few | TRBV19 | TGTGCCAGTAGTATCCCGTTGGGCAGGGAGCTGTTTTTT | CASSIPLGRELFF
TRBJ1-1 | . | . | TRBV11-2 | TGTGCCAGCAGGAGTTTGAACACTGAAGCTTTCTTT | CASRSLNTEAFF
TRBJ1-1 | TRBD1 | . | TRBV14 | TGTGCCAGCAGCCAAGATTACCCCAACAGGGGGTTGAACACTGAAGCTTTCTTT | CASSQDYPNRGLNTEAFF
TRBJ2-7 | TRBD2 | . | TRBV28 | TGTGCCTCGGGAGGCGGTAATAACTACGAGCAGTACTTC | CASGGGNNYEQYF
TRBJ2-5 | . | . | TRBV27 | TGTGCCAGCAGTTTATACCCCCGCGCGGAACAAGAGACCCAGTACTTC | CASSLYPRAEQETQYF
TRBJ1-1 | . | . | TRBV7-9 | TGTGCCAGCAGCAAACAGGGCGACACTGAAGCTTTCTTT | CASSKQGDTEAFF
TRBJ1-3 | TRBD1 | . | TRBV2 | TGTGCCAGCAGTTCCTCCCGGGACAGCTCTGGAAACACCATATATTTT | CASSSSRDSSGNTIYF
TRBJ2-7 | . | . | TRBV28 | TGTGCCAGCAGTTTTTATGTCTACGAGCAGTACTTC | CASSFYVYEQYF
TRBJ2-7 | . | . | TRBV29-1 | TGCAGCGTTGAACTAGAGCCCCGTCGCGAGCAGTACTTC | CSVELEPRREQYF
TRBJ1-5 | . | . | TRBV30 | TGTGACTGGAGTGTACCTGGAGGGGACCTTAGCAATCAGCCCCAGCATTTT | CDWSVPGGDLSNQPQHF
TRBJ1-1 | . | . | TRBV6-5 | TGTGCCAGCAGTTATATGCGAGGGAGGGCTTTCTTT | CASSYMRGRAFF
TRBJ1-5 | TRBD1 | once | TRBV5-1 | TGCGCCAGCAGCTTGGGAGGGACAGGGGGCATCCCTCAGCCCCAGCATTTT | CASSLGGTGGIPQPQHF
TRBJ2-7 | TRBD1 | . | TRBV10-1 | TGCGCCAGCAGTGAGGACAGGGGCTCCTACGAGCAGTACTTC | CASSEDRGSYEQYF
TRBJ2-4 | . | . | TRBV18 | TGTGCCAGCTCACCAGGGGGCTCAGCCAAAAACATTCAGTACTTC | CASSPGGSAKNIQYF
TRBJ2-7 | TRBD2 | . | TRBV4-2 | TGTGCCAGCAGCCAAGAGTCAACTAGCGGTTCCTACGAGCAGTACTTC | CASSQESTSGSYEQYF
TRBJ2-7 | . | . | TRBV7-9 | TGTGCCAGCAGCTTAGTCGTGGTGGGAGAATACGAGCAGTACTTC | CASSLVVVGEYEQYF
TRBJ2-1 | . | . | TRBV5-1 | TGCGCCAGCAGGCTCGAGGTCACACCCGGTGAGCAGTTCTTC | CASRLEVTPGEQFF
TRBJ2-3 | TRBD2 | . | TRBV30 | TGTGCCTGGAGCGTTGGGGGGAGGGCTACGCAGTATTTT | CAWSVGGRATQYF
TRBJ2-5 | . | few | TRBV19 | TGTGCCAGTAGTATCGCCTCCGGAGGCCAAGAGACCCAGTACTTC | CASSIASGGQETQYF
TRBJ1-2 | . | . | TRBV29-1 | TGCAGCGTTGAAGGAGGAGATGGCTACACCTTC | CSVEGGDGYTF
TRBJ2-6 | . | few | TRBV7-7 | TGTGCTAGCAGCCCTAGCGTCGGAGGTGGTGGGGCCAACGTCCTGACTTTC | CASSPSVGGGGANVLTF
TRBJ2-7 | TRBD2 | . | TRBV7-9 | TGTGCCAGCAGTTGGGCGGGAGGGGAAGAGCAGTACTTC | CASSWAGGEEQYF
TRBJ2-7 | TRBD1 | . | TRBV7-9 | TGTTCCAGCAGCTTTGGACAGGGGTTCTACGAGCAGTACTTC | CSSSFGQGFYEQYF
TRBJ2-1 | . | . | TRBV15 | TGTGCCACCAGCAGAATGCTCATCGGGAATGAGCAGTTCTTC | CATSRMLIGNEQFF
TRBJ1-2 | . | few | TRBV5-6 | TGTGCCAGCAGCTCGTTGGGGGTGATCCTCCGGGACACAAATGGCTACACCTTC | CASSSLGVILRDTNGYTF
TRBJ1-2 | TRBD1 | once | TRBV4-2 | TGTGCCAGCAGCCAAGGGGACAGGGGGCGACATGGCTACACCTTC | CASSQGDRGRHGYTF
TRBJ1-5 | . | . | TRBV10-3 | TGTGCCATCAGTCCTCCAGGGATGGGGCAGCCCCAGCATTTT | CAISPPGMGQPQHF
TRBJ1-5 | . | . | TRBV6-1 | TGTGCCATCAGGCCGGTTAGCAATCAGCCCCAGCATTTT | CAIRPVSNQPQHF
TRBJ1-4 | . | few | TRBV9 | TGTGCCAGCGGTACGACGGGGGAAAAACTGTTTTTT | CASGTTGEKLFF
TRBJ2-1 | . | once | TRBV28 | TGTGCCAGCAGTTTATTGGGGCAGGTTGAAGGGCCGAAGTTCTTC | CASSLLGQVEGPKFF
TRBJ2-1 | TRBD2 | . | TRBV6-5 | TGTGCCAGCAGTTACCTCCCAGCGGGAGGGCAAAATGAGCAGTTCTTC | CASSYLPAGGQNEQFF
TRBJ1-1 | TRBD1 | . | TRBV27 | TGTGCCAGCATGGAGGGGGCCGAGGGGAACACTGAAGCTTTCTTT | CASMEGAEGNTEAFF
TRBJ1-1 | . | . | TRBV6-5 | TGTGCCAGCAGTTACGGAGCTGAAGCTTTCTTT | CASSYGAEAFF
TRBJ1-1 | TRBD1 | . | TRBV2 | TGTGCCAGCAGGAATGGTGCCGGGACAGGTAACACTGAAGCTTTCTTT | CASRNGAGTGNTEAFF
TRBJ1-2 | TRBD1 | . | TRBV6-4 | TGTGCCAGCAGTGACCCCGACAGGGGGGTTTGGGGCTACACCTTC | CASSDPDRGVWGYTF
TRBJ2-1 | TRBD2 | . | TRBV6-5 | TGTGGCAGGGAGCGGGAGTACAATGAGCAGTTCTTC | CGREREYNEQFF
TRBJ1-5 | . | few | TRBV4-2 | TGTGCCAGCAGCCAATTCGCGGGACTAAATCAGCCCCAGCATTTT | CASSQFAGLNQPQHF
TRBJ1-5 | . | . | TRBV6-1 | TGTGCCAGCGGACCGGGACACCATAATCAGCCCCAGCATTTT | CASGPGHHNQPQHF
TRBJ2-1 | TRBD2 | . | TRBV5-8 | TGTGCCAGCAGTACCCTAGCGGGGGACAATGAGCAGTTCTTC | CASSTLAGDNEQFF
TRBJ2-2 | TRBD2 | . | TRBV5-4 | TGTGCCAGCAGTGACGTAGCGGGATTGGGCACCGGGGAGCTGTTTTTT | CASSDVAGLGTGELFF
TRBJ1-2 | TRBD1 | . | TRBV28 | TGTGCCAGCAGTTCCCCCGGACAGGGGCAGGGAGGCTACACCTTC | CASSSPGQGQGGYTF
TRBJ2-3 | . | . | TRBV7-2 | TGTGCCAGCACCAGGGGAGGGGTCGGCACAGATACGCAGTATTTT | CASTRGGVGTDTQYF
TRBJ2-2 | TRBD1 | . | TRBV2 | TGTGCCAGCAGTGAACAGGGGGACACCGGGGAGCTGTTTTTT | CASSEQGDTGELFF
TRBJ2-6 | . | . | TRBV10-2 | TGCGCCAGCAGCCACAGGGATGGTGGGGCCAACGTCCTGACTTTC | CASSHRDGGANVLTF
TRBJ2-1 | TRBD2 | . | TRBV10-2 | TGCGCCAGCAGTGTTGAGGCGGGAGCCGGGAATGAGCAGTTCTTC | CASSVEAGAGNEQFF
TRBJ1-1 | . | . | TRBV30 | TGTGCCTGGAGTAGCCTCTCGCTTAATGAAGCTTTCTTT | CAWSSLSLNEAFF
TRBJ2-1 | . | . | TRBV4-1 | TGCGCCAGCAGCCTATACAATGAGCAGTTCTTC | CASSLYNEQFF
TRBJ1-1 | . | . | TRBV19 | TGTGCCAGTATCGGGGTCAACACTGAAGCTTTCTTT | CASIGVNTEAFF
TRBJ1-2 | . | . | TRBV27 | TGTGCCAGCAGTTTATCGAAAGGGGGGGGGTATGGCTACACCTTC | CASSLSKGGGYGYTF
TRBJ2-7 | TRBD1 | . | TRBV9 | TGTGCCAGCAGCGCTTGGGACAGCTCCTACGAGCAGTACTTC | CASSAWDSSYEQYF
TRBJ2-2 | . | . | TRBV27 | TGTGCCAGCAGTTTATCTGGGCCGCAGACCGGGGAGCTGTTTTTT | CASSLSGPQTGELFF
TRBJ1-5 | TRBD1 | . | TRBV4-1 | TGCGCCAGCAGCCAAGGGGGACAGAGCAATCAGCCCCAGCATTTT | CASSQGGQSNQPQHF
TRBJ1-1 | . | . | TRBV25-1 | TGTGCCAGCGGACAGCCGAACACTGAAGCTTTCTTT | CASGQPNTEAFF
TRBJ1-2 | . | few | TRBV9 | TGTGCCAGCAGCCCCCGACAGTTTAACTATGGCTACACCTTC | CASSPRQFNYGYTF
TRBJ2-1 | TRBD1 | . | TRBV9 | TGTGCCAGCACCGGGACAGGGATCAATGAGCAGTTCTTC | CASTGTGINEQFF
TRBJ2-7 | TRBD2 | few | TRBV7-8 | TGTGCCAGCAGCTTAGGACTAGCGGACTCCTACGAGCAGTACTTC | CASSLGLADSYEQYF